This T cell receptor beta chain was sequenced in a study of T cells in localized non-small cell lung cancer. Whole-study findings and limits: Since sequencing was restricted to only one region of the tumor, intratumor heterogeneity remains a possibility. The highest T cell clonality was in uninvolved adjacent lung, above tumor.

Comments on this clone: Its antigen remains unknown.

Profiled with immunoSEQ multiplex PCR; TCRdb holds only in-frame clones, not every one. The sample lists 25,000 to 35,000 clones; about 90% were seen once. The sample was peripheral blood mononuclear cells, taken before any cancer treatment. The source of this sequence is a woman aged 35-75 years with stage III lung adenocarcinoma.

CDR3 loop: CASSLLNQPQHF. The CDR3 region has the DNA TGTGCCAGTAGTCTCCTCAATCAGCCCCAGCATTTT. The gene calls are TRBV19 and TRBJ1-5, with D unresolved. V was pared by 5 bases and J by 3 bases, with 5 bases between. The CDR3 runs to 12 residues. The germline V gene encodes CDR1 LNHDA and CDR2 SQIVND (reference sequence).